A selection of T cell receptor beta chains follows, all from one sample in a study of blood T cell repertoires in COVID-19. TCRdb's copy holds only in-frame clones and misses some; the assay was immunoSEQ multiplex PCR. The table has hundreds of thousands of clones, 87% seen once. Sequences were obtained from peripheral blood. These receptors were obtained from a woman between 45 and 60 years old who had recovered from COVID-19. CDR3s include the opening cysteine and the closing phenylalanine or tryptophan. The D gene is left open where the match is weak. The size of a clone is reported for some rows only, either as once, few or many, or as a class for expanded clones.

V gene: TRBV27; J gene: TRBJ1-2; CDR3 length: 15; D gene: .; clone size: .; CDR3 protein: CASSLSPTGDYGYTF; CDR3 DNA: TGTGCCAGCAGTTTATCGCCTACCGGAGACTATGGCTACACCTTC
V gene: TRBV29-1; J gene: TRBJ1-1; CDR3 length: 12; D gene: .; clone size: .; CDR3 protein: CSSALDYTEAFF; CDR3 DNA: TGCAGCTCGGCCCTCGACTACACTGAAGCTTTCTTT
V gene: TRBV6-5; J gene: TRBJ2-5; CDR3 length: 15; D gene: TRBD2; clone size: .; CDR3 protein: CASSSWTSGGETQYF; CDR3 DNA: TGTGCCAGCAGTTCCTGGACTAGCGGGGGAGAGACCCAGTACTTC
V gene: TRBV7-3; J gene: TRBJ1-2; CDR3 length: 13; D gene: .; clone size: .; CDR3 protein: CASSLYEGDGYTF; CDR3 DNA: TGTGCCAGCAGCTTATATGAGGGTGATGGCTACACCTTC
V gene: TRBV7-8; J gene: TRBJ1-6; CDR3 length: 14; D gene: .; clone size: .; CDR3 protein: CASSLVRGNSPLHF; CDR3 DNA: TGTGCCAGCAGCTTAGTAAGGGGGAATTCACCCCTCCACTTT
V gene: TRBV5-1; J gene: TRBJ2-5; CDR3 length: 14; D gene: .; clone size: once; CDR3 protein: CASTRWAGQETQYF; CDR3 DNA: TGCGCCAGCACCCGCTGGGCAGGCCAAGAGACCCAGTACTTC
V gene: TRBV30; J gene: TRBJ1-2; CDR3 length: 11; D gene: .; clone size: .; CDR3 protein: CACTWGRGYTF; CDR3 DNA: TGTGCCTGTACTTGGGGCAGGGGCTACACCTTC
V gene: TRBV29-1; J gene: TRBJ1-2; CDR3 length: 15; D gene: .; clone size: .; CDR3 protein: CSVEGLVGPGYGYTF; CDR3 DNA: TGCAGCGTTGAAGGGCTAGTTGGGCCGGGGTATGGCTACACCTTC
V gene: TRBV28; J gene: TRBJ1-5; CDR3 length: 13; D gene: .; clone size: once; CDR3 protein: CAVQDFLDQPQHF; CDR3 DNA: TGTGCCGTCCAGGACTTCCTGGATCAGCCCCAGCATTTT
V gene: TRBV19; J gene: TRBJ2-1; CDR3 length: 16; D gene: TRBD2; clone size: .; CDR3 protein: CASSTESGKYYNEQFF; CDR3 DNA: TGTGCCAGTAGTACCGAAAGCGGGAAATACTACAATGAGCAGTTCTTC
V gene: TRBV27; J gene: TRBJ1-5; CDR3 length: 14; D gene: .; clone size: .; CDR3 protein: CASSHRDSNQPQHF; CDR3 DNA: TGTGCCAGCAGTCACAGGGATAGCAATCAGCCCCAGCATTTT
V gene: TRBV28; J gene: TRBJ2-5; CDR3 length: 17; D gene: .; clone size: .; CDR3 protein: CASSSPLRPAEGETQYF; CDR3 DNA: TGTGCCAGCAGTTCTCCCCTTCGGCCAGCAGAGGGAGAGACCCAGTACTTC
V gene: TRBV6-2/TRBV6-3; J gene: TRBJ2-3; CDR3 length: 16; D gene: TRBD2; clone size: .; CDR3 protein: CASSLGTSGSPYTQYF; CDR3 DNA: TGTGCCAGCAGCCTGGGGACTAGCGGGAGTCCGTATACGCAGTATTTT
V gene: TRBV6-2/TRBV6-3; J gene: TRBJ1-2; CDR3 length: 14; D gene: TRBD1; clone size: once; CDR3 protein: CASSSTGGWRGYTF; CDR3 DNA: TGTGCCAGCAGTTCCACAGGGGGCTGGAGAGGCTACACCTTC
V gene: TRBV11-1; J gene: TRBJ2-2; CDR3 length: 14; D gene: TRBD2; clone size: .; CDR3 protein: CASRGLAGAGELFF; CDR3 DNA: TGTGCCAGCAGGGGACTAGCGGGGGCCGGGGAGCTGTTTTTT
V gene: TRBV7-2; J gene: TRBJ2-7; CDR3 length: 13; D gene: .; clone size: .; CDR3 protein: CASRGTPSYEQYF; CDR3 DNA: TGTGCCAGCAGAGGGACACCTTCCTACGAGCAGTACTTC
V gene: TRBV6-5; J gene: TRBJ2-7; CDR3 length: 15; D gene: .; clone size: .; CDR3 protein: CASTSGGGPRYEQYF; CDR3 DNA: TGTGCCAGCACTTCCGGGGGAGGCCCCCGATACGAGCAGTACTTC
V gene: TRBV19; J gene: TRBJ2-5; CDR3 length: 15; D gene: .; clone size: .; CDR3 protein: CASSISGQLGETQYF; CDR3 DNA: TGTGCCAGTAGTATTTCGGGACAATTGGGAGAGACCCAGTACTTC
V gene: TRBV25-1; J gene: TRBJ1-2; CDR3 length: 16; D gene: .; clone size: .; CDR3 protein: CASSGGQPLLEYGYTF; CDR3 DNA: TGTGCCAGCAGTGGAGGACAGCCCCTACTGGAATATGGCTACACCTTC
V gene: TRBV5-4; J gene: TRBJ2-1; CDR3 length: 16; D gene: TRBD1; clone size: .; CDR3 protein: CASSQERGRLYNEQFF; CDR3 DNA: TGTGCCAGCAGCCAAGAGAGGGGGCGGCTTTACAATGAGCAGTTCTTC
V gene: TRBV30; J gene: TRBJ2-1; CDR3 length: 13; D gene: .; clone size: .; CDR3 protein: CAWRGRLPNEQFF; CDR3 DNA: TGTGCCTGGAGGGGGAGACTACCCAATGAGCAGTTCTTC
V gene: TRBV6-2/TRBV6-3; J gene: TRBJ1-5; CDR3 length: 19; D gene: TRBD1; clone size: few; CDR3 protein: CASSHTGTGVTLSNQPQHF; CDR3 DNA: TGTGCCAGCAGTCATACCGGGACAGGGGTTACCTTAAGCAATCAGCCCCAGCATTTT
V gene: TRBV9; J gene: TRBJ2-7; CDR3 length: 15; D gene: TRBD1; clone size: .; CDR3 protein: CASSGSGQGVYEQYF; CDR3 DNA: TGTGCCAGCAGCGGATCGGGACAGGGGGTCTACGAGCAGTACTTC
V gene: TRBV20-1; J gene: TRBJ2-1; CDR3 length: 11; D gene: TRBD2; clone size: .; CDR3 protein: CSVRGEGEQFF; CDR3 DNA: TGCAGTGTGCGGGGGGAAGGTGAGCAGTTCTTC
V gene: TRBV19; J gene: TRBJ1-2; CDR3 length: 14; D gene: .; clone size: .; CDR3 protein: CASSIDNRIYGYTF; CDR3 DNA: TGTGCCAGTAGTATAGATAACAGAATATATGGCTACACCTTC
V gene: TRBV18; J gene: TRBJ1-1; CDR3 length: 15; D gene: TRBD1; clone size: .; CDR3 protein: CASRVTTGSDTEAFF; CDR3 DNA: TGTGCCAGCAGGGTCACGACAGGGTCAGACACTGAAGCTTTCTTT
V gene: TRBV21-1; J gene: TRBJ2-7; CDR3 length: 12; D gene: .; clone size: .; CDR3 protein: CASSKVQKKCAW; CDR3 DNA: TGTGCCAGCAGCAAAGTGCAAAAAAAATGCGCTTGG
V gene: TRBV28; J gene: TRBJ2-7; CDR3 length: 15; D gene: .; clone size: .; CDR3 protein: CASPPPGRRPYEQYF; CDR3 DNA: TGTGCCAGCCCCCCCCCGGGAAGGCGCCCCTACGAGCAGTACTTC
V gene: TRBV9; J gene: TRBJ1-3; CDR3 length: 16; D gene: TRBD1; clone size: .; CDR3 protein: CASSARTGRSGNTIYF; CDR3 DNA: TGTGCCAGCAGCGCGAGGACAGGTCGCTCTGGAAACACCATATATTTT
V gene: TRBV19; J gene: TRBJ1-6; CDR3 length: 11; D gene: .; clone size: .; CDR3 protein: CASSISGPLHF; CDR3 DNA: TGTGCCAGTAGTATATCAGGGCCCCTCCACTTT
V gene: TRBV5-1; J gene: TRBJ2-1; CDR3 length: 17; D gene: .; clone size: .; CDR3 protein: CASSIRGRTEKADEQFF; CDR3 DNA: TGCGCCAGCAGCATTCGGGGAAGAACCGAAAAGGCCGATGAGCAGTTCTTC
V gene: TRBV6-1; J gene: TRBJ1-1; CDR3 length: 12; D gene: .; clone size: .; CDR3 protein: CASSEVGLEAFF; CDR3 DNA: TGTGCCAGCAGTGAGGTGGGGCTAGAAGCTTTCTTT
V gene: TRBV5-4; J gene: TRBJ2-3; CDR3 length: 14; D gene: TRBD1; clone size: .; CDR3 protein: CASSPGQGMDTQYF; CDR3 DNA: TGTGCCAGCAGCCCGGGACAGGGTATGGATACGCAGTATTTT
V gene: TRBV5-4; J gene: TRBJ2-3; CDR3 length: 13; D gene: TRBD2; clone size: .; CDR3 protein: CASNGLAKDTQYF; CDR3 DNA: TGTGCCAGCAACGGACTAGCGAAAGATACGCAGTATTTT
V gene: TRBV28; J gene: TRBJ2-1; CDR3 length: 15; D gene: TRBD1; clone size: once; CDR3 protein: CASSLSGQGAWEQFF; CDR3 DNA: TGTGCCAGCAGTTTATCCGGACAGGGGGCATGGGAGCAGTTCTTC
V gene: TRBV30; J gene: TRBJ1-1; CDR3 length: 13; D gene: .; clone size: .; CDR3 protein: CAWARAGYTEAFF; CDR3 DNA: TGTGCCTGGGCTCGAGCGGGGTACACTGAAGCTTTCTTT
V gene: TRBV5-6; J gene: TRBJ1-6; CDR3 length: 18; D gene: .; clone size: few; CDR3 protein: CASSLGLPIQSYNSPLHF; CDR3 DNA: TGTGCCAGCAGCTTGGGACTGCCAATCCAATCCTATAATTCACCCCTCCACTTT
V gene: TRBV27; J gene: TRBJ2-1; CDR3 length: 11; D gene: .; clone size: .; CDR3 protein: CASSLRNEQFF; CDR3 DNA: TGTGCCAGCAGTCTACGGAATGAGCAGTTCTTC
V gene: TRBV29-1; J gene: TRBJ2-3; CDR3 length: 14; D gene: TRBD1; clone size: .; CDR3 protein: CSVESATGGDTQYF; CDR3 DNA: TGCAGCGTTGAAAGTGCGACAGGGGGAGATACGCAGTATTTT
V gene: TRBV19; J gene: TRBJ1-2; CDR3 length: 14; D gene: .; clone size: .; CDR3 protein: CASSITGLIYGYTF; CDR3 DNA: TGTGCCAGTAGTATCACCGGACTGATCTATGGCTACACCTTC
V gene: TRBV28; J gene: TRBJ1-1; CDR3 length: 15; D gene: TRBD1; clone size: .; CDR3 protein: CASSTWTGRNTEAFF; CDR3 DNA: TGTGCCAGCAGTACCTGGACAGGCCGGAACACTGAAGCTTTCTTT
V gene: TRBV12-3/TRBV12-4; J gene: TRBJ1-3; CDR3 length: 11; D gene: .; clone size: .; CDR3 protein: CASSLQNTIYF; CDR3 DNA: TGTGCCAGCAGTTTACAAAACACCATATATTTT
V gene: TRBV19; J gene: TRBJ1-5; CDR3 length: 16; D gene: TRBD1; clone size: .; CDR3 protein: CASSDGTGRVNQPQHF; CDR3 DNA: TGTGCCAGTAGTGACGGGACAGGGAGAGTAAATCAGCCCCAGCATTTT
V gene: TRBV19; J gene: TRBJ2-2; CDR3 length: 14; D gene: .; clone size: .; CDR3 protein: CASTRKHDKGELFF; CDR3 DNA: TGTGCCAGTACGAGAAAGCACGACAAAGGGGAGCTGTTTTTT
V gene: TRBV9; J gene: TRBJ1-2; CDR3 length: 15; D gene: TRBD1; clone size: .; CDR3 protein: CASSVEDRGLHGYTF; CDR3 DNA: TGTGCCAGCAGCGTAGAGGACAGGGGGCTCCATGGCTACACCTTC
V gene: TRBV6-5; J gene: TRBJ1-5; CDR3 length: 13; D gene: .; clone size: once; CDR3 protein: CASSYRVDQPQHF; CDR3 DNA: TGTGCCAGCAGTTACCGTGTTGATCAGCCCCAGCATTTT
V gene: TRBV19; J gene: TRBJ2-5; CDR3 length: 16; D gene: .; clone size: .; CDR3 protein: CASSNWGGSMRETQYF; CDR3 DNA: TGTGCCAGTAGTAACTGGGGCGGTTCAATGAGAGAGACCCAGTACTTC
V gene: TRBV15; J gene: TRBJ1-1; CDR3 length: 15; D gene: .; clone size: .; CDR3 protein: CATSRGAGRATEAFF; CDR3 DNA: TGTGCCACCAGCAGAGGGGCAGGGAGGGCTACTGAAGCTTTCTTT
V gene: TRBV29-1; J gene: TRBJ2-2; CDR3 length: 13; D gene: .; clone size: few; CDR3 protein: CSVFGTPTGELFF; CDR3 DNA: TGCAGCGTTTTCGGGACACCTACCGGGGAGCTGTTTTTT
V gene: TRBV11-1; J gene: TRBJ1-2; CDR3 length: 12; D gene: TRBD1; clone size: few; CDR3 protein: CAINTGTGDPTF; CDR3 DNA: TGTGCCATCAATACCGGGACAGGGGACCCCACCTTC
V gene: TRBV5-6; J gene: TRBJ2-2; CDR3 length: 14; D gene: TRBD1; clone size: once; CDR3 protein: CASRRTGDTGELFF; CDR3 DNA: TGTGCCAGCAGACGGACAGGGGACACCGGGGAGCTGTTTTTT
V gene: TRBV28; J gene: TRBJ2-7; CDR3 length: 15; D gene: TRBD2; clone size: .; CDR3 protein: CASRNLAGAAYEQYF; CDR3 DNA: TGTGCCAGCAGAAATTTAGCGGGAGCGGCCTACGAGCAGTACTTC
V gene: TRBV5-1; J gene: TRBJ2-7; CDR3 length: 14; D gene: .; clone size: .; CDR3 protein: CASSSDRDYYEQYF; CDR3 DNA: TGCGCCAGCAGCTCGGACAGGGACTACTACGAGCAGTACTTC
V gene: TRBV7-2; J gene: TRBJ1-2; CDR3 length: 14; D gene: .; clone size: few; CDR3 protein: CASSPPGLYYGYTF; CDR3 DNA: TGTGCCAGCAGCCCCCCGGGACTGTATTATGGCTACACCTTC
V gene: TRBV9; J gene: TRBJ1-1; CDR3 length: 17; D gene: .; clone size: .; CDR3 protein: CASSVGNRVAGNIEAFF; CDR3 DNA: TGTGCCAGCAGCGTAGGTAACCGGGTTGCCGGGAACATTGAAGCTTTCTTT